This T cell receptor (beta chain) was obtained from a study of blood T cell repertoires in COVID-19. Turning to the study itself: PBMCs, B-cell-depleted T cells, or T cells provided the cDNA or gDNA that made up the material.

Sequencing used immunoSEQ multiplex PCR; TCRdb keeps in-frame clones, though not all of them. Among hundreds of thousands of clones listed, 90% were seen once. Everyone who took part was roughly 18 to 90 years old, and they came from about 25 US areas. The V gene's germline CDR1 is SGHTA and CDR2 FQGNSA. This CDR3 comprises 15 residues. The V end lost 5 bases, the J end lost 2 bases, and 15 bases lay between the germline ends. The clonotype was recovered from a man aged 55 to 70 who had recovered from COVID-19. The V and J genes are TRBV7-2 and TRBJ1-2; D uncertain. The sequenced sample consisted of PBMCs or T cells enriched from blood (not recorded which). As DNA, the CDR3 is TGTGCCAGCAGCACTGACTCCCGGGTAAACTATGGCTACACCTTC. This gives the protein CASSTDSRVNYGYTF.